A selection of T cell receptor beta chains follows, all from one sample in a study of CD8+ T cells in alopecia areata. The assay was immunoSEQ multiplex PCR, and TCRdb's table has in-frame clones only and misses some. Of roughly 170,000 clones in the sample, 58% were seen once. The source material was CD8+ T cells sorted from blood, sampled at week 24, from a patient treated with tofacitinib. The receptor set was obtained from a human donor with alopecia areata. CDR3s include the opening cysteine and the closing phenylalanine or tryptophan. Only some rows state a clone size, as once, few, many or a class for expanded clones.

j_gene: TRBJ2-7; v_gene: TRBV12-5; abundance: .; CDR3aa: CASSTGVGTDEQYF
j_gene: TRBJ2-6; v_gene: TRBV11-2; abundance: .; CDR3aa: CASGNSGANVLTF
j_gene: TRBJ2-3; v_gene: TRBV7-8; abundance: .; CDR3aa: CASSYKGSTDTQYF
j_gene: TRBJ2-4; v_gene: TRBV13; abundance: .; CDR3aa: CASSPSQGANIQYF
j_gene: TRBJ1-2; v_gene: TRBV9; abundance: .; CDR3aa: CASSVGTGYSGNYGYTF
j_gene: TRBJ1-1; v_gene: TRBV2; abundance: .; CDR3aa: CASKTTEAFF
j_gene: TRBJ1-1; v_gene: TRBV5-1; abundance: .; CDR3aa: CASSPEGTVEAFF
j_gene: TRBJ2-3; v_gene: TRBV13; abundance: .; CDR3aa: CASSSQQGTDTQYF
j_gene: TRBJ1-2; v_gene: TRBV7-9; abundance: .; CDR3aa: CASSAAQGLGYTF
j_gene: TRBJ2-3; v_gene: TRBV6-5; abundance: .; CDR3aa: CASSTGARTDTQYF
j_gene: TRBJ1-2; v_gene: TRBV2; abundance: few; CDR3aa: CASTGGTLDGYTF
j_gene: TRBJ2-2; v_gene: TRBV27; abundance: .; CDR3aa: CASKNPSRKYGGELFF
j_gene: TRBJ2-2; v_gene: TRBV27; abundance: .; CDR3aa: CASSLREAGELFF
j_gene: TRBJ2-5; v_gene: TRBV13; abundance: few; CDR3aa: CASSPPYGGIETQYF
j_gene: TRBJ2-7; v_gene: TRBV27; abundance: .; CDR3aa: CASSLNGYYYEQYF
j_gene: TRBJ2-6; v_gene: TRBV5-1; abundance: .; CDR3aa: CASSLTPGLGASSGANVLTF
j_gene: TRBJ2-7; v_gene: TRBV27; abundance: .; CDR3aa: CASSSGRFYEQYF
j_gene: TRBJ2-7; v_gene: TRBV5-1; abundance: .; CDR3aa: CASSARDGGSYEQYF
j_gene: TRBJ2-1; v_gene: TRBV15; abundance: .; CDR3aa: CATSRIGQGVGNEQFF
j_gene: TRBJ2-3; v_gene: TRBV13; abundance: .; CDR3aa: CASSFQGGTDTQYF
j_gene: TRBJ1-2; v_gene: TRBV5-6; abundance: few; CDR3aa: CASSSVALRGYTF
j_gene: TRBJ2-1; v_gene: TRBV29-1; abundance: .; CDR3aa: CSGSTRNEQFF
j_gene: TRBJ1-2; v_gene: TRBV5-1; abundance: .; CDR3aa: CASSLRTVDYGYTF
j_gene: TRBJ2-1; v_gene: TRBV30; abundance: .; CDR3aa: CAWTNTRDNEQFF
j_gene: TRBJ2-3; v_gene: TRBV10-3; abundance: .; CDR3aa: CAIGRSGSSTDTQYF
j_gene: TRBJ1-5; v_gene: TRBV27; abundance: .; CDR3aa: CASSLAGKWQPQHF
j_gene: TRBJ2-5; v_gene: TRBV6-5; abundance: .; CDR3aa: CASRLTRGGRSAQYF
j_gene: TRBJ2-5; v_gene: TRBV11-2; abundance: .; CDR3aa: CASSPLTSGETQYF
j_gene: TRBJ2-3; v_gene: TRBV5-1; abundance: .; CDR3aa: CASSFPQESTDTQYF
j_gene: TRBJ2-3; v_gene: TRBV30; abundance: .; CDR3aa: CAWTPRGTGSTDTQYF
j_gene: TRBJ2-3; v_gene: TRBV29-1; abundance: few; CDR3aa: CSVDEPPGAGTDTQYF
j_gene: TRBJ2-1; v_gene: TRBV5-1; abundance: few; CDR3aa: CASSGAANEQFF
j_gene: TRBJ2-2; v_gene: TRBV29-1; abundance: .; CDR3aa: CSVELGVDTGELFF
j_gene: TRBJ2-1; v_gene: TRBV29-1; abundance: few; CDR3aa: CSVEGGDSPYNEQFF
j_gene: TRBJ2-7; v_gene: TRBV2; abundance: few; CDR3aa: CASSNPLDKPYEQYF
j_gene: TRBJ2-1; v_gene: TRBV7-2; abundance: .; CDR3aa: CASSLFRVVEQFF
j_gene: TRBJ2-7; v_gene: TRBV25-1; abundance: .; CDR3aa: CASSDSWSGYEQYF
j_gene: TRBJ2-7; v_gene: TRBV27; abundance: .; CDR3aa: CASSPGTGYEQYF
j_gene: TRBJ2-1; v_gene: TRBV29-1; abundance: .; CDR3aa: CSVGTSGGEWVSYNEQFF
j_gene: TRBJ1-2; v_gene: TRBV29-1; abundance: many; CDR3aa: CSVAREGGYTF
j_gene: TRBJ2-7; v_gene: TRBV9; abundance: .; CDR3aa: CASSVAGDSSYEQYF
j_gene: TRBJ1-3; v_gene: TRBV7-9; abundance: .; CDR3aa: CASSRGQGPAGNTIYF
j_gene: TRBJ2-2; v_gene: TRBV29-1; abundance: .; CDR3aa: CSVAPGGSELFF
j_gene: TRBJ2-5; v_gene: TRBV11-3; abundance: .; CDR3aa: CASSLVSGGEETQYF
j_gene: TRBJ2-1; v_gene: TRBV5-6; abundance: .; CDR3aa: CASSSGTYNEQFF
j_gene: TRBJ2-5; v_gene: TRBV6-1; abundance: .; CDR3aa: CALQGTGQGEETQYF